The subject of this entry is one T cell receptor beta chain. The participants were between about 18 and 95 years old and came from about two dozen US areas. The entry originates in a study of blood T cell repertoires in COVID-19. As for the study in general: The cDNA or gDNA used as material had been derived from T cells, B-cell-depleted T cells, or PBMCs.

Measured with immunoSEQ multiplex PCR; TCRdb has only the in-frame clones, and not every one. The sample holds 350,000 or so clones, over 75% seen once. CDR3 size: 14 residues. The germline gives CDR1 SGHTA, CDR2 FQGNSA. The V gene lost 6 bases and the J gene lost 14 bases, with 20 bases spanning the gap. This clonotype was obtained from a woman under 40 who had recovered from COVID-19. The chain couples TRBV7-2 to TRBJ1-6; D might be TRBD1 (5 bases). The sequenced sample was PBMCs or T cells enriched from blood (not recorded which). The DNA for the CDR3 is TGTGCCAGCAGGGCGGGGACTGGGGGAGGGGCCCTCCACTTT. Its protein product is CASRAGTGGGALHF.